This T cell receptor (beta chain) was identified during a study of shared clonotypes between healthy human individuals. Sorted-subset replicate PCRs used roughly 210 ng of genomic DNA. This amount corresponded to some 32,000 T cell genomes. Measured with immunoSEQ multiplex PCR; TCRdb has only the in-frame clones, and not every one. The table shows some 2,000,000 clones, with more than 90% occurring only once. V was pared by 4 bases and J by 2 bases, with 18 bases between. The germline V gene encodes CDR1 MDHEN and CDR2 SYDVKM. CDR3 length equals 16 residues. The sequencing sample was made of naive CD4+ T cells sorted from blood. Subset given: CD45RA+ positively selected. The chain combines TRBV28 with TRBJ2-7; tentatively, D is TRBD1 or TRBD2 (5 bases each). This sequence originates from a man between 18 and 35 years old in good health. This CDR3 reads CASSSWTLSRAYEQYF. For the CDR3, the DNA is TGTGCCAGCAGTTCTTGGACACTCTCGAGGGCCTACGAGCAGTACTTC.